This T cell receptor (beta chain) was found in a study of T cell repertoires in cytomegalovirus infection. Across the whole study: Public TCR beta signatures indicated both CMV infection and matching HLA type.

Germline CDR1 and CDR2: MNHNS and SASEGT. V lost 3 bases and J 4 bases, leaving 16 bases between the germline ends. This CDR3 has 16 residues. Study-level points and caveats: In two of eight donors, the top clonotype was HLA-C-restricted CMV-specific. Identification of carriers of CMV plus the relevant HLA was achieved through cumulative public TCR beta family frequency.

On this clonotype itself: Its matching antigen is unknown.

MiXCR, applied by TCRdb to the reads, yields one record per CDR3 protein. The table has over 25,000 distinct CDR3 sequences, about a fifth seen once. The source of this sequence is a human donor in good health (CMV status not recorded). Some clones in this sample may be carry-over from other donors' samples. The sample consisted of CD8+ T cells from cultured PBMCs, taken from culture after CMV antigen stimulation. V and J are TRBV6-1 and TRBJ1-3; unclear D gene. The CDR3 here is CASSDLKGRGGNTIYF. In DNA form, the CDR3 reads TGTGCCAGCAGTGACCTCAAAGGGAGAGGAGGAAACACCATATATTTT.